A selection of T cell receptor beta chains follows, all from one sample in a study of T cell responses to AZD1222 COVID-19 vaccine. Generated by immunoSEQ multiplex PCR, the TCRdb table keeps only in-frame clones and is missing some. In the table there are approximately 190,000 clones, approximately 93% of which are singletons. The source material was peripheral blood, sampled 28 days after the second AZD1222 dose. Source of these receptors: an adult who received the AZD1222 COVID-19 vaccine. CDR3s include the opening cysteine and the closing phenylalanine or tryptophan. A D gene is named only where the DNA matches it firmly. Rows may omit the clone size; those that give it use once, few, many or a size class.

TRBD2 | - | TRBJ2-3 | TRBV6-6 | TGTGCCAGCGGAGGAGGGACTAGAAACACAGATACGCAGTATTTT | CASGGGTRNTDTQYF
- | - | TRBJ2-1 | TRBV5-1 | TGCGCCAGCAGCAGGGACGAGGGGTACAATGAGCAGTTCTTC | CASSRDEGYNEQFF
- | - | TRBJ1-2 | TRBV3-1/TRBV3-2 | TGTGCCAGCAGCCAAGGGACAGCAGCTAACTATGGCTACACCTTC | CASSQGTAANYGYTF
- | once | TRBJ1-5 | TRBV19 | TGTGCCAGTAGCCCCCAGGGATATAGCAATCAGCCCCAGCATTTT | CASSPQGYSNQPQHF
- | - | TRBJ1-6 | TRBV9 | TGTGCCAGCAGCGTAGACGGGGGCGATAATTCACCCCTCCACTTT | CASSVDGGDNSPLHF
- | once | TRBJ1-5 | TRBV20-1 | TGCAGTGCTACTGAAGGGCCCAATCAGCCCCAGCATTTT | CSATEGPNQPQHF
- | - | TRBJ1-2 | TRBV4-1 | TGCGCCAGCAGCCAAGGCCACATGGGGGATGGCTACACCTTC | CASSQGHMGDGYTF
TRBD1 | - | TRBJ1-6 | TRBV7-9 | TGTGCCAGCAGCCCGACAGGGGGATATTCACCCCTCCACTTT | CASSPTGGYSPLHF
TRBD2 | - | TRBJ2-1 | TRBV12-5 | TGTGCTAGTGGTGGCGGGACTAGCGGGGGTAAACTTTCCTACAATGAGCAGTTCTTC | CASGGGTSGGKLSYNEQFF
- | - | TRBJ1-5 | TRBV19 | TGTGCCAGTAGTATTCGGGGTTTCAATCAGCCCCAGCATTTT | CASSIRGFNQPQHF
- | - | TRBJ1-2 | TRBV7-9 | TGTGCCAGCAGCCAGGAACAACTTAGGTATGGCTACACCTTC | CASSQEQLRYGYTF
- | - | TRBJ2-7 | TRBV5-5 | TGTGCCAGCAGCTTGGCCGGATGGGGGCTCTACGAGCAGTACTTC | CASSLAGWGLYEQYF
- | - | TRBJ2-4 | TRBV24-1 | TGTGCCACCAGTGACTCCCTATCCGACCGGGTAGCCAAAAACATTCAGTACTTC | CATSDSLSDRVAKNIQYF
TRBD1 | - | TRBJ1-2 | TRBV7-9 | TGTGCCAGCAGCTTATTGGGACAGGGTTTTGGCTACACCTTC | CASSLLGQGFGYTF
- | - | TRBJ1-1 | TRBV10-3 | TGTGCCATCGGTCAGACGGTGAACACTGAAGCTTTCTTT | CAIGQTVNTEAFF
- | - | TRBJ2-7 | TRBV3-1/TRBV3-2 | TGTGCCAGCAGCCAAGGGGCCTACGAGCAGTACTTC | CASSQGAYEQYF
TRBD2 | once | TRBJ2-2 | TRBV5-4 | TGTGCCAGCAGCTCAGCCGGGACTAGTCCCGGGGAGCTGTTTTTT | CASSSAGTSPGELFF
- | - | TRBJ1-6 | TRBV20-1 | TGCAGTGCTAGTATGTTGGATGAGTATTCACCCCTCCACTTT | CSASMLDEYSPLHF
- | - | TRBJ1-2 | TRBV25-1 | TGTGCCAGCAGTGGGATCCGGACAGCCCCCTACTATGGCTACACCTTC | CASSGIRTAPYYGYTF
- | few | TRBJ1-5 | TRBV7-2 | TGTGCCAGCAGCTTAGTGTTTCAGCCCCAGCATTTT | CASSLVFQPQHF
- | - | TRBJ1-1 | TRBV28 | TGTGCCAGCAGTTTACAGGGGTACACTGAAGCTTTCTTT | CASSLQGYTEAFF
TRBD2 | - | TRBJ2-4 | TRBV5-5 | TGTGCCAGCAGCCCCTGGTCTAGCGGGGGGGCTGTTGGCAAAAACATTCAGTACTTC | CASSPWSSGGAVGKNIQYF
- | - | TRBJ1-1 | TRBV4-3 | TGCGCCAGCAGCCAAGATCTGGGGGAGGCCACTGAAGCTTTCTTT | CASSQDLGEATEAFF
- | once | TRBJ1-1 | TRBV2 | TGTGCCAGTAAACTAACGGGGGTAAACACTGAAGCTTTCTTT | CASKLTGVNTEAFF
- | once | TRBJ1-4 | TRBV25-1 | TGTGCCAGCAGTGAATACCCGGGAAGTAATGAAAAACTGTTTTTT | CASSEYPGSNEKLFF
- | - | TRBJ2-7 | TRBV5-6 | TGTGCCAGCAGCTTGGCAGGGGTCTACGAGCAGTACTTC | CASSLAGVYEQYF
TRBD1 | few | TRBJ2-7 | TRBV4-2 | TGTGCCAGCAGCCAAGAAAGACAGGGTATATACGAGCAGTACTTC | CASSQERQGIYEQYF
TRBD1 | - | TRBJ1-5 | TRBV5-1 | TGCGCCAGCAGCCCTGGGACAGGGAATCAGCCCCAGCATTTT | CASSPGTGNQPQHF
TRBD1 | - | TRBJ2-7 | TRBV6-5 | TGTGCCAGCAATCAGGGGGCTGGAGAGCAGTACTTC | CASNQGAGEQYF
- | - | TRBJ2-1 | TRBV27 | TGTGCCAGCAGTCAAACGGGGCGCTACAATGAGCAGTTCTTC | CASSQTGRYNEQFF
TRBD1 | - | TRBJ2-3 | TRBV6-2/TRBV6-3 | TGTGCCAGCAGTGGGGAGGGACAGGGGGGAACAGATACGCAGTATTTT | CASSGEGQGGTDTQYF
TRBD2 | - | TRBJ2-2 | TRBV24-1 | TGTGCCACCCTGGACACGGGAGGAGCCGGGGAGCTGTTTTTT | CATLDTGGAGELFF